Each of the 21 T cell receptor beta chains below was sequenced from the same sample in a study of CD8 T cells in ankylosing spondylitis. Study-level points and caveats: Roughly eight highly homologous variants made up a TCR beta motif that seemed to typify ankylosing spondylitis blood.

TCRdb re-analysed the 5' RACE reads in MiXCR, keeping a single row per CDR3 protein. The sample consists of some 330,000 distinct CDR3 sequences, under 8.5% of them appearing once. These receptors have no known antigen. The source material was blood, either unsorted or a sorted T cell fraction (not recorded which). These receptors all come from a male donor with ankylosing spondylitis.

The chain couples TRBV28 to TRBJ2-7, with D possibly matching TRBD1 (6 bases). Germline-derived CDR1 and CDR2 are MDHEN and SYDVKM. The CDR3 contains 13 residues. V lost 3 bases, J lost 5 bases, and 11 bases lay in between. CDR3 sequence reads: CASSFRQGNEQYF. In DNA form, the CDR3 reads TGTGCCAGCAGTTTTCGGCAGGGGAACGAGCAGTACTTC.

The chain joins TRBV7-8 to TRBJ1-6; TRBD1 matches 9 bases. This CDR3 region has 14 residues. The V and J ends lost 3 bases and 10 bases, in that order; junction bases with no gene match: 4. CDR1 is SGHVS, CDR2 FQNEAQ, per germline. CDR3 region: CASSFEQGASPLHF. DNA of the CDR3: TGTGCCAGCAGCTTCGAACAGGGGGCCTCACCCCTCCACTTT. The variable domain in full, with the rest retrieved from reference TRBV7-8 and TRBJ1-6, is GAGVSQSPRYKVAKRGQDVALRCDPISGHVSLFWYQQALGQGPEFLTYFQNEAQLDKSGLPSDRFFAERPEGSVSTLKIQRTQQEDSAVYLCASSFEQGASPLHFGNGTRLTVT.

The rearrangement uses TRBV18 and TRBJ2-3, with 8 bases aligning to TRBD2. Per germline, CDR1 KGHSH and CDR2 LQKENI. CDR3 size: 15 residues. The trim removed 2 bases at V and 2 bases at J, leaving 3 bases unmatched. The CDR3 nucleotides read TGTGCCAGCTCACCAGGACTAGCAATCACAGATACGCAGTATTTT. This sequence encodes CASSPGLAITDTQYF.

The CDR3 reads CSVDPAGTEAFF. As DNA, the CDR3 is TGCAGCGTTGATCCCGCGGGCACTGAAGCTTTCTTT. The chain uses TRBV29-1 and TRBJ1-1; D call uncertain. This CDR3 is built from 12 residues. Trimming removed 3 bases from V and 4 bases from J, with 9 bases in between. Germline V lookup: CDR1 SQVTM, CDR2 ANQGSEA. The full variable domain, rest sourced from reference TRBV29-1 and TRBJ1-1, is SAVISQKPSRDICQRGTSLTIQCQVDSQVTMMFWYRQQPGQSLTLIATANQGSEATYESGFVIDKFPISRPNLTFSTLTVSNMSPEDSSIYLCSVDPAGTEAFFGQGTRLTVV.

The chain has TRBV20-1 and TRBJ1-2, with 8 bases aligning to TRBD1. CDR1 is DFQATT, CDR2 SNEGSKA, per germline (reference sequence). The CDR3 consists of 15 residues. With V trimmed by 0 bases and J by 8 bases, 11 bases remained unmatched. The CDR3 loop reads CSARDFAGGPGGYTF. The CDR3, as DNA: TGCAGTGCTAGAGATTTCGCAGGGGGCCCTGGGGGCTACACCTTC.

This clonotype was found many times. The genes are TRBV12-3 or TRBV12-4 and TRBJ2-5; D gene uncertain. Trimming stripped 7 bases from V and 2 bases from J, with 11 bases between. CDR3 length equals 13 residues. The DNA for the CDR3 is TGTGCCAGCACTGGGGTCGTACAAGAGACCCAGTACTTC. Protein: CASTGVVQETQYF.

The rearrangement uses TRBV5-1 and TRBJ2-7; TRBD2 aligns across 9 bases. Trimming took 2 bases from V and 4 from J; bases not matched to a gene: 10. Germline loops: CDR1 SGHRS, CDR2 YFSETQ. There are 16 residues in the CDR3. DNA of the CDR3: TGCGCCAGCAGCTTACGCTCTAGCGGGGTCTTTTACGAGCAGTACTTC. It specifies CASSLRSSGVFYEQYF.

The V and J genes are TRBV27 and TRBJ1-1; D unresolved. CDR3 length: 12 amino acids. Trimming removed 7 bases from V and 6 bases from J, with 12 bases in between. The germline CDR1 and CDR2 sequences are MNHEY and SMNVEV (reference sequence). This chain's CDR3 is CASIDPGSEAFF. For the CDR3, the DNA is TGTGCCAGCATAGACCCCGGCTCTGAAGCTTTCTTT.

This clonotype occurred many times. The chain recombines TRBV13 with TRBJ2-2, with TRBD1 as a possible D gene (6 bases). Germline V gene data show CDR1 as PRHDT and CDR2 as FYEKMQ (reference sequence). Trimming removed 6 bases at V and 6 bases at J, with 17 bases between. The CDR3 runs 15 residues. The chain's CDR3 is CASRAGVIEAGELFF. For the CDR3, the DNA is TGTGCCAGCAGAGCAGGGGTAATCGAGGCCGGGGAGCTGTTTTTT.

This clonotype was seen a handful of times. The chain recombines TRBV5-1 with TRBJ2-3; D unclear. This CDR3 region has 15 residues. Trimming took off 0 bases at V and 4 bases at J, with 12 bases between the two ends. Per germline, CDR1 SGHRS and CDR2 YFSETQ. The CDR3 is CASSLGFGAPDTQYF. The DNA for the CDR3 is TGCGCCAGCAGCTTGGGTTTCGGAGCCCCAGATACGCAGTATTTT.

The CDR3 reads CASSGPNTGELFF. CDR3 bases: TGTGCCAGCAGTGGTCCGAACACCGGGGAGCTGTTTTTT. This chain joins TRBV6-1 and TRBJ2-2; no firm D call. Between the trimmed V and J ends, which lost 4 bases and 0 bases, there was a span of 3 bases. The CDR3 length is 13 residues. Germline V gene lookup returns CDR1 MNHNS and CDR2 SASEGT.

The rearrangement joins TRBV20-1 to TRBJ1-2; possibly TRBD1 for D (5 bases). The V end was cut by 6 bases, the J end by 0 bases, with 11 bases between. Looked up from germline, CDR1 is DFQATT and CDR2 is SNEGSKA (reference sequence). This CDR3 contains 13 residues. The CDR3 is CSAIQGANYGYTF. The CDR3 bases are TGCAGTGCGATCCAAGGGGCTAACTATGGCTACACCTTC.

This clonotype was counted many times. This chain connects TRBV20-1 to TRBJ2-1, with 9 bases identical to TRBD1. CDR3 length: 13 amino acids. In germline, CDR1 is DFQATT, CDR2 SNEGSKA (reference sequence). Losses at the gene ends were 5 bases for V and 2 bases for J; bases not matched to a gene: 1. The CDR3 here is CSAGDRAYNEQFF. The CDR3 bases are TGCAGTGCTGGGGACAGGGCCTACAATGAGCAGTTCTTC.

This clonotype was counted ten times or more. V and J are TRBV24-1 and TRBJ1-1; D ambiguous. V was trimmed by 8 bases and J by 4 bases, leaving 13 bases between them. Germline CDR1 reads KGHDR; CDR2 reads SFDVKD. The CDR3 runs 13 residues. CDR3 sequence: CATITVSCTEAFF. In DNA, the CDR3 is TGTGCCACCATAACCGTGTCGTGCACTGAAGCTTTCTTT.

This clonotype was observed a handful of times. J is TRBJ2-1 and V is TRBV5-1; D gene ambiguous. Germline V gene lookup returns CDR1 SGHRS and CDR2 YFSETQ. This CDR3 region has 14 residues. Trimming stripped 6 bases from V and 4 bases from J, with 14 bases between. The CDR3 is CASTRSSGYNEQFF. For the CDR3, the DNA is TGCGCCAGCACACGAAGTAGTGGTTACAATGAGCAGTTCTTC.

This chain joins TRBV20-1 and TRBJ1-5; 7 bases agree with TRBD1. Germline CDR1 is DFQATT and CDR2 is SNEGSKA (reference sequence). The trim removed 3 bases at V and 4 bases at J, leaving 9 bases unmatched. The CDR3 is 15 residues long. CDR3 amino acids: CSASRLDRRNQPQHF. In DNA, the CDR3 is TGCAGTGCTAGCCGTTTGGACAGGCGGAATCAGCCCCAGCATTTT.

V and J are TRBV12-5 and TRBJ2-4; D is tentatively TRBD1 or TRBD2 (5 bases each). Germline CDR1 is LGHNT and CDR2 is FRNRAP. V dropped 6 bases and J dropped 8 bases, with 26 bases sitting between them. The CDR3 totals 17 residues. The CDR3 nucleotides are TGTGCTAGTGGGCCTACGGCGGGCCCCCCCGGGACGGACATTCAGTACTTC. Translated: CASGPTAGPPGTDIQYF.

The genes are TRBV2 and TRBJ1-1; unclear D gene. Deletions cut 3 bases from V and 6 bases from J, with 5 bases between. This CDR3 is 11 amino acids long. Germline assignment: CDR1 SNHLY and CDR2 FYNNEI. CDR3: CASSDQSEAFF. The CDR3, as DNA: TGTGCCAGCAGTGATCAGTCTGAAGCTTTCTTT.

This clonotype was detected only a few times. The chain carries TRBV5-1 and TRBJ2-7, with unresolved D. This CDR3 spans 13 amino acids. V lost 0 bases and J 5 bases, leaving 9 bases between the germline ends. Germline V gives CDR1 SGHRS, CDR2 YFSETQ. CDR3 coding DNA: TGCGCCAGCAGCTTGGTTTCTATGGACGAGCAGTACTTC. Protein sequence: CASSLVSMDEQYF. Full variable domain (rest looked up from reference TRBV5-1 and TRBJ2-7): KAGVTQTPRYLIKTRGQQVTLSCSPISGHRSVSWYQQTPGQGLQFLFEYFSETQRNKGNFPGRFSGRQFSNSRSEMNVSTLELGDSALYLCASSLVSMDEQYFGPGTRLTVT.

This clonotype has at least ten counts. The chain employs TRBV4-1 and TRBJ1-5; TRBD1 aligns across 8 bases. V shed 4 bases, J shed 6 bases, and the junction held 11 bases outside the gene matches. The CDR3 runs 16 residues. Per germline, CDR1 MGHRA and CDR2 YSYEKL. In nucleotides, the CDR3 is TGCGCCAGCAGCCCCACCGGACAGGGATGGGCTCAGCCCCAGCATTTT. It translates to CASSPTGQGWAQPQHF.

This sequence joins TRBV5-1 and TRBJ1-2; 7 nucleotides agree with TRBD1. The CDR3 is 15 amino acids. Germline CDR1 is SGHRS and CDR2 is YFSETQ. V lost 4 bases to trimming and J lost 5 bases; unmatched junction nucleotides: 11. CDR3 coding DNA: TGCGCCAGCAGCGACGACGAGGGACAGAAATATGGCTACACCTTC. It encodes CASSDDEGQKYGYTF.